The 15 T cell receptor beta chains below all came from one sample that was sequenced in a study of blood T cell repertoires in COVID-19. Clones were read by immunoSEQ multiplex PCR, and TCRdb kept only the in-frame ones, dropping some. The table shows about 54,000 clones, with 80% to 90% occurring only once. Sequenced sample: peripheral blood. These receptors all stem from a human donor in a cohort sampled during active COVID-19.

The table lists this clone with a few counts. The J gene is TRBJ2-3, the V gene TRBV3-1 (or the pseudogene TRBV3-2); 9 bases align to TRBD2. CDR3 length: 15 amino acids. Germline loops: CDR1 LGHDT, CDR2 YNNKEL (reference sequence). V was clipped by 2 bases and J by 6 bases; unmatched bases: 6. The chain's CDR3 is CASSQLAGPADTQYF. CDR3 DNA: TGTGCCAGCAGCCAACTAGCGGGACCGGCGGATACGCAGTATTTT.

The J gene is TRBJ1-1, the V gene TRBV3-1 (or the pseudogene TRBV3-2), with 7 bases aligning to TRBD1. Germline V lookup: CDR1 LGHDT, CDR2 YNNKEL (reference sequence). The trim removed 7 bases at V and 2 bases at J, leaving 7 bases unmatched. This CDR3 is built from 14 residues. CDR3 in amino acids: CASTSRDSNTEAFF. In DNA form, the CDR3 reads TGTGCCAGCACCTCCCGGGACAGTAACACTGAAGCTTTCTTT.

The CDR3 protein is CASSQPGTALNTGELFF. Written as DNA, the CDR3 is TGTGCCAGCAGCCAGCCCGGGACAGCACTGAACACCGGGGAGCTGTTTTTT. The chain carries TRBV3-1 (or the pseudogene TRBV3-2) and TRBJ2-2, with TRBD1 matching over 7 bases. J lost 1 base, V lost 3 bases, and 8 bases had no gene match. CDR3 length: 17 amino acids. Germline CDR1 LGHDT, CDR2 YNNKEL (reference sequence).

The chain recombines TRBV5-5 with TRBJ1-4; D not resolved. Germline CDR1 and CDR2: SGHKS and YYEKEE (reference sequence). The CDR3 consists of 15 residues. Trimming cost V 1 base and J 0 bases, with 7 bases left between them. The CDR3 sequence: CASSLYGATNEKLFF. Here the CDR3 DNA reads TGTGCCAGCAGCTTGTACGGGGCAACTAATGAAAAACTGTTTTTT.

The chain employs TRBV24-1 and TRBJ2-3; TRBD2 is a possible D gene (6 bases). Germline V gene sequence: CDR1 KGHDR, CDR2 SFDVKD. The CDR3 consists of 15 residues. V lost 3 bases, J lost 1 base, and 10 bases lay in between. The CDR3 loop reads CATSDRRGGTDTQYF. The CDR3 nucleotides are TGTGCCACCAGTGATCGCCGCGGGGGCACAGATACGCAGTATTTT.

This chain connects TRBV11-3 to TRBJ2-2; 8 bases match TRBD1. Per germline, CDR1 SGHNT and CDR2 YENEEA. J lost 5 bases, V lost 2 bases, and 4 bases had no gene match. This CDR3 has 15 residues. The CDR3 loop reads CASSLTQGGTGELFF. CDR3 coding DNA: TGTGCCAGCAGCTTAACACAGGGGGGTACCGGGGAGCTGTTTTTT.

The chain couples TRBV18 to TRBJ1-2; D possibly corresponds to TRBD1 (5 bases). V lost 2 bases to trimming and J lost 8 bases, with 12 bases between them. CDR1 KGHSH and CDR2 LQKENI come from the germline V gene. The CDR3 contains 13 residues. CDR3 DNA sequence: TGTGCCAGCTCACCAGAGGAAGGGGTCGGCTACACCTTC. Its translation is CASSPEEGVGYTF.

The genes are TRBV28 and TRBJ2-7, with D perhaps TRBD1 (7 bases). Trimming cost V 5 bases and J 7 bases, with 12 bases left between them. The CDR3 has 12 amino acids. Germline V gene sequence: CDR1 MDHEN, CDR2 SYDVKM. The CDR3 DNA sequence: TGTGCCAGCAGTCTACAGGGGAGGGAGCAGTACTTC. Encoded protein: CASSLQGREQYF.

V gene TRBV5-1 combines with J gene TRBJ1-1; D possibly corresponds to TRBD1 (6 bases). V dropped 7 bases and J dropped 2 bases, with 18 bases sitting between them. Germline CDR1 reads SGHRS; CDR2 reads YFSETQ. The CDR3 runs 15 residues. Here the CDR3 reads CASAEGVGVNTEAFF. DNA of the CDR3: TGCGCCAGCGCCGAGGGGGTGGGGGTTAACACTGAAGCTTTCTTT.

This chain uses TRBV5-6 with TRBJ1-2; 8 bases map to TRBD1. CDR1 is SGHDT, CDR2 YYEEEE, per germline. V was clipped by 5 bases and J by 5 bases; unmatched bases: 17. This CDR3 region has 17 residues. DNA of the CDR3: TGTGCCAGCAGTCATCCCCCCCCGACAGGGGCTCGGTATGGCTACACCTTC. This codes for CASSHPPPTGARYGYTF.

The rearrangement joins TRBV28 to TRBJ1-2; D not resolved. V lost 10 bases and J lost 4, with 13 bases in between. Per the germline V gene, CDR1 is MDHEN and CDR2 is SYDVKM. The CDR3 runs 12 residues. The CDR3 DNA sequence: TGTGCCACCGGGGTGGGCCGCTATGGCTACACCTTC. This gives the protein CATGVGRYGYTF.

The chain recombines TRBV24-1 with TRBJ2-5; 10 nucleotides line up with TRBD2. V lost 5 bases, J lost 5 bases, and 10 bases stayed unmatched. Germline V gene data show CDR1 as KGHDR and CDR2 as SFDVKD. There are 16 residues in the CDR3. CDR3 region: CATSVALAGETETQYF. As DNA, the CDR3 is TGTGCCACCAGTGTAGCCCTAGCGGGGGAAACGGAGACCCAGTACTTC.

This clone was seen a few times. The rearrangement links TRBV19 to TRBJ2-7, with TRBD1 matching over 7 bases. Germline V gene data show CDR1 as LNHDA and CDR2 as SQIVND (reference sequence). The V gene end was trimmed by 2 bases and the J gene end by 3 bases; junction bases not matched to a gene: 7. The CDR3 has 15 residues. In DNA form, the CDR3 reads TGTGCCAGTAGTATATCCCCGGGACAGTTCTACGAGCAGTACTTC. Its protein is CASSISPGQFYEQYF.

This sequence joins TRBV5-1 and TRBJ2-7, with TRBD2 identical over 10 bases. The V and J ends lost 5 bases and 7 bases, in that order; junction bases with no gene match: 12. CDR3 length equals 15 residues. CDR1 and CDR2 from the germline V gene are SGHRS and YFSETQ. DNA of the CDR3: TGCGCCAGCAGTAAACAAGCGGGGGGGCTGAGGGAGCAGTACTTC. Translated, it gives CASSKQAGGLREQYF.

The chain uses TRBV27 and TRBJ1-5; TRBD1 matches 12 bases. The length of the CDR3 is 17 residues. V gave up 6 bases and J gave up 4 bases; unmatched junction bases: 10. The germline V gene has CDR1 MNHEY and CDR2 SMNVEV (reference sequence). CDR3 DNA sequence: TGTGCCAGCAGGCCGGGACAGGGGGCGCGAGGGAATCAGCCCCAGCATTTT. Protein: CASRPGQGARGNQPQHF.